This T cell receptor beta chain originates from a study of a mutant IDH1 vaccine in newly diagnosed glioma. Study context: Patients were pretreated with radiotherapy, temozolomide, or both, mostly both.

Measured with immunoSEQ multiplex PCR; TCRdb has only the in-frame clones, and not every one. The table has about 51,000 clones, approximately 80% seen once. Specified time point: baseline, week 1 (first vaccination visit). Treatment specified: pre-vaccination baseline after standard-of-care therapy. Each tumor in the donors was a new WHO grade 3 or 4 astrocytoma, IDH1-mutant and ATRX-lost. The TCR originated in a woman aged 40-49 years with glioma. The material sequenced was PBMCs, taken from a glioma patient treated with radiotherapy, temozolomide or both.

For the CDR3, the DNA is TGTGCCAGCAGCTGGACAGGGGGCGAAGGCTACACCTTC. It codes for CASSWTGGEGYTF. This chain links TRBV5-6 with TRBJ1-2; 11 bases line up with TRBD1. The J segment lost 8 bases and the V segment lost 3 bases, leaving 3 bases of the junction unmatched. Per the germline V gene, CDR1 is SGHDT and CDR2 is YYEEEE. The CDR3 is 13 residues long.